The 14 T cell receptor beta chains below all came from one sample that was sequenced in a study of molecular identifiers for immune sequencing clone quantification. TCRdb analysed the PCR reads with MiXCR anew, one entry per CDR3 protein. The sample shows hundreds of thousands of distinct CDR3 sequences, 25% of them seen only once. Sequenced material: naive CD8+ T cells from blood, with Jurkat cell RNA spiked in. Subset given: FACS-sorted CD8+CD4-CCR7+CD45RA+ naive T cells. The receptor source for this set is a human donor in good health. Some libraries in this study had Jurkat cell RNA spiked in.

Ten or more counts support this clonotype. CDR3 in amino acids: CASSRPGQGIETQYF. CDR3 DNA: TGTGCCAGCAGCCGACCGGGACAGGGTATCGAGACCCAGTACTTC. The chain couples TRBV12-3 or TRBV12-4 to TRBJ2-5, with 9 positions matching TRBD1. The length of the CDR3 is 15 residues. V lost 6 bases to trimming and J lost 5 bases; unmatched junction nucleotides: 10.

Comment on this clonotype: A much larger clonotype is one base distant, so this may be a read error. J is TRBJ2-5 and V is TRBV27; no firm D call. Germline V gene data show CDR1 as MNHEY and CDR2 as SMNVEV (reference sequence). With 4 bases removed from V and 4 bases from J, the gap between germline ends came to 16 bases. CDR3 size: 15 residues. The CDR3 loop is CASSSIDRSAETQYF. As DNA, the CDR3 is TGTGCCAGCAGTTCGATCGACCGGAGCGCAGAGACCCAGTACTTC.

The count of this clonotype is one. The junction and the germline gene differ at one end; a read error may be behind it. The chain joins TRBV25-1 to TRBJ2-3; D remains ambiguous. Germline values: CDR1 MGHDK, CDR2 SYGVNS. This CDR3 comprises 11 residues. Written as DNA, the CDR3 is TGTGCCGGCAGGACGGATTTTACGCAGTATTTT. It encodes CAGRTDFTQYF.

The chain is built from TRBV20-1 and TRBJ1-6; D is perhaps TRBD1 (5 bases). Trimming pared 5 bases from V and 10 bases from J, leaving 27 bases between. Germline V gives CDR1 DFQATT, CDR2 SNEGSKA (reference sequence). This CDR3 is built from 17 residues. CDR3 amino acids: CSAREHTDSFHRSPLHF. The CDR3 coding sequence is TGCAGTGCTCGGGAGCACACAGACAGCTTTCATAGGTCACCCCTCCACTTT.

The chain is built from TRBV5-3 and TRBJ1-5; D is ambiguous. TRBV5-3 is an open reading frame, and its role is uncertain. V was pared by 8 bases and J by 5 bases, with 14 bases between. This CDR3 contains 13 residues. For the CDR3, the DNA is TGTGCCAGCAGCGCTCTAGGGTATCAGCCCCAGCATTTT. As protein: CASSALGYQPQHF.

Concerning this clonotype itself: A much larger clone is a single base away; this may be a read error. The gene calls are TRBV27 and TRBJ2-1; tentative D call: TRBD2 (6 bases). V lost 6 bases and J 9 bases, leaving 9 bases between the germline ends. Germline loops: CDR1 MNHEY, CDR2 SMNVEV (reference sequence). CDR3 length: 11 amino acids. The CDR3 protein is CASRSSVEQFF. DNA for the CDR3: TGTGCCAGCAGGTCTAGCGTTGAGCAGTTCTTC.

This clonotype was picked up many times. V usage is TRBV20-1 and J usage is TRBJ2-2; D is perhaps TRBD1 (7 bases). Germline V CDR1 and CDR2: DFQATT, SNEGSKA (reference sequence). This CDR3 comprises 15 residues. With 1 base removed from V and 2 bases from J, the gap between germline ends came to 11 bases. CDR3: CSARVRDRNTGELFF. Written as DNA, the CDR3 is TGCAGTGCTAGAGTGCGGGACAGAAACACCGGGGAGCTGTTTTTT.

V gene TRBV7-7 combines with J gene TRBJ2-5; D may correspond to TRBD1 or TRBD2 (5 bases each). CDR1 and CDR2 from the germline V gene are SSHAT and FNYEAQ (reference sequence). The CDR3 has 18 residues. Trimming removed 1 base from V and 3 bases from J, with 21 bases in between. The CDR3 sequence: CASSLGSMGVLGEETQYF. As DNA, the CDR3 is TGTGCCAGCAGCTTAGGGAGCATGGGGGTACTAGGGGAAGAGACCCAGTACTTC.

This clonotype was recorded a few times. This rearrangement joins TRBV6-2 or TRBV6-3 to TRBJ2-3; 10 bases align to TRBD2. Germline CDR1 and CDR2: MNHEY and SVGEGT. There are 17 residues in the CDR3. The trim removed 4 bases at V and 3 bases at J, leaving 10 bases unmatched. CDR3 loop: CASSSLGLAEITDTQYF. The CDR3 nucleotides read TGTGCCAGCAGTTCACTAGGACTAGCGGAAATAACAGATACGCAGTATTTT.

Concerning this clonotype itself: Since a much larger clone is just one base distant, this may be a read error. The genes are TRBV6-5 and TRBJ2-3, with D maybe TRBD2 (5 bases). The CDR3 has 16 residues. Germline V gene sequence: CDR1 MNHEY, CDR2 SVGAGI. Trimming left V 0 bases short and J 8 bases short, with 18 bases between. CDR3 region: CASSYSTNPSAVTQYF. In DNA, the CDR3 is TGTGCCAGCAGTTACTCGACTAACCCCAGCGCAGTTACGCAGTATTTT.

This clonotype has at least ten counts. The chain employs TRBV7-9 and TRBJ1-1, with a weak D call TRBD1 (6 bases). V gave up 5 bases and J gave up 5 bases, with 24 bases separating them. Germline V gene sequence: CDR1 SEHNR, CDR2 FQNEAQ (reference sequence). This CDR3 region has 17 residues. The CDR3 here is CASSPPPGEQGYTEAFF. CDR3 coding DNA: TGTGCCAGCAGCCCTCCTCCGGGGGAACAGGGATATACTGAAGCTTTCTTT. The whole variable domain, remainder taken from reference TRBV7-9 and TRBJ1-1, is DTGVSQNPRHKITKRGQNVTFRCDPISEHNRLYWYRQTLGQGPEFLTYFQNEAQLEKSRLLSDRFSAERPKGSFSTLEIQRTEQGDSAMYLCASSPPPGEQGYTEAFFGQGTRLTVV.

As regards this clonotype: Being one base from a much bigger clone, this may be a read error. V and J are TRBV12-3 or TRBV12-4 and TRBJ2-7, with D unresolved. This CDR3 spans 14 amino acids. CDR3 in DNA: TGTGCCAGCAGTTTTCGTGGGTCCGGCTACGAGCAGTGCTTC. Its translation: CASSFRGSGYEQCF.

This clonotype was detected ten times or more. The V gene is TRBV7-9, the J gene TRBJ1-4; weak D call: TRBD1 (6 bases). The V gene lost 2 bases and the J gene lost 6 bases, with 10 bases spanning the gap. Germline V gene sequence: CDR1 SEHNR, CDR2 FQNEAQ (reference sequence). This CDR3 contains 14 residues. The DNA for the CDR3 is TGTGCCAGCAGCTTATCAGGGGCGGATGAAAAACTGTTTTTT. This codes for CASSLSGADEKLFF.

As regards this clonotype: This may be a read error, as it is one base from a much larger clone. The V and J genes are TRBV5-5 and TRBJ2-7; tentative D call: TRBD1 (6 bases). Germline V gene lookup returns CDR1 SGHKS and CDR2 YYEKEE (reference sequence). The CDR3 is 15 amino acids. This CDR3 is CVSSHNRALSYEQYF. CDR3 in DNA: TGTGTCAGCAGCCACAACAGGGCCCTCTCCTACGAGCAGTACTTC.